Shown below are 26 T cell receptor beta chains from a single sample sequenced in a study of cytomegalovirus exposure and HLA in healthy donors. A multiplex PCR was run with 60 Vbeta primers and 13 Jbeta primers. Generated by immunoSEQ multiplex PCR, the TCRdb table keeps only in-frame clones and is missing some. Of about 110,000 clones in the sample, roughly three quarters were seen once. Sequencing input: PBMCs. Every receptor here comes from a woman aged 18-30 years in good health and CMV-seropositive.

The chain recombines TRBV2 with TRBJ1-4; TRBD1 might be the D (5 bases). V was pared by 8 bases and J by 2 bases, with 12 bases between. From germline, CDR1 is SNHLY and CDR2 FYNNEI. This CDR3 is 14 amino acids long. The CDR3 protein is CASEGRATNEKLFF. For the CDR3, the DNA is TGTGCCAGCGAGGGGAGGGCCACTAATGAAAAACTGTTTTTT.

The chain couples TRBV5-1 to TRBJ2-3; TRBD2 matches at 10 bases. Trimming cost V 4 bases and J 4 bases; bases outside gene matches: 9. This CDR3 region has 16 residues. Germline V CDR1 and CDR2: SGHRS, YFSETQ. CDR3 in amino acids: CASSIRAGGGPDTQYF. In nucleotides, the CDR3 is TGCGCCAGCAGCATAAGAGCGGGAGGGGGCCCAGATACGCAGTATTTT.

The chain uses TRBV6-5 and TRBJ2-1; D might be TRBD2 (7 bases). There are 14 residues in the CDR3. Germline values: CDR1 MNHEY, CDR2 SVGAGI. Trimming took 2 bases from V and 5 from J, leaving 10 bases between them. The CDR3 spells CASSYGRGHNEQFF. In DNA, the CDR3 is TGTGCCAGCAGTTACGGGCGGGGGCACAATGAGCAGTTCTTC.

This chain links TRBV5-1 with TRBJ2-5; the D gene is possibly TRBD1 (6 bases). Germline V gene data show CDR1 as SGHRS and CDR2 as YFSETQ. CDR3 length: 14 amino acids. Trimming stripped 4 bases from V and 7 bases from J, with 17 bases between. The DNA of the CDR3 is TGCGCCAGCAGCCCCGGGACGGAAGGGGGGACCCAGTACTTC. This codes for CASSPGTEGGTQYF.

This sequence joins TRBV9 and TRBJ2-1; 7 nucleotides agree with TRBD2. The V gene's germline CDR1 is SGDLS and CDR2 YYNGEE. CDR3 length: 16 residues. Trimming removed 3 bases from V and 3 bases from J; junction bases left unmatched: 9. The CDR3 DNA is TGTGCCAGCAGCGCCGAGGCCAGCGGGATCTACAATGAGCAGTTCTTC. Translated, it gives CASSAEASGIYNEQFF.

The chain employs TRBV27 and TRBJ2-1; 14 bases map to TRBD2. The CDR3 is made up of 16 amino acids. CDR1 is MNHEY and CDR2 is SMNVEV in the germline V gene (reference sequence). The V segment lost 8 bases and the J segment 5 bases; nucleotides outside the gene matches: 8. The CDR3 coding sequence is TGTGCCAGCGGAACCCGGACTAGCGGGGGGAACAATGAGCAGTTCTTC. Its translation is CASGTRTSGGNNEQFF.

CDR3 sequence reads: CASSFRDSNNEQFF. As DNA, the CDR3 is TGTGCCAGCAGTTTCCGGGACAGCAACAATGAGCAGTTCTTC. The J gene is TRBJ2-1, the V gene TRBV27; 7 nucleotides agree with TRBD1. Germline lookup yields CDR1 MNHEY and CDR2 SMNVEV (reference sequence). Losses at the gene ends were 3 bases for V and 5 bases for J; bases not matched to a gene: 4. This CDR3 is built from 14 residues.

The V and J genes are TRBV5-1 and TRBJ2-3; no definite D call. Germline lookup yields CDR1 SGHRS and CDR2 YFSETQ. Trimming pared 4 bases from V and 5 bases from J, leaving 14 bases between. CDR3 size: 14 residues. The CDR3 DNA follows: TGCGCCAGCAGCCATACCCCAAGAGGAGATACGCAGTATTTT. This gives the protein CASSHTPRGDTQYF.

The chain uses TRBV6-6 and TRBJ2-7; 13 bases fit TRBD2. V shed 5 bases, J shed 6 bases, and the junction held 10 bases outside the gene matches. The germline V gene encodes CDR1 MNHNY and CDR2 SVGAGI (reference sequence). The CDR3 runs 16 residues. This CDR3 reads CASSRTSGRSRAEQYF. The CDR3 DNA sequence: TGTGCCAGCAGTCGGACTAGCGGGAGATCTCGAGCCGAGCAGTACTTC.

Written as DNA, the CDR3 is TGTGCCAGCAGGGACTCCCCGTTTGCTGAAGCTTTCTTT. It is translated as CASRDSPFAEAFF. The rearrangement links TRBV7-2 to TRBJ1-1; D ambiguous. The CDR3 runs to 13 residues. Germline V lookup: CDR1 SGHTA, CDR2 FQGNSA. V gave up 6 bases and J gave up 6 bases, with 14 bases separating them.

The sample holds a few counts of this clone. The rearrangement uses TRBV6-4 and TRBJ2-1; possible D gene TRBD1, 6 bases. The germline V and J ends were trimmed by 5 bases and 6 bases, with 11 bases remaining between them. Germline CDR1 reads MRHNA; CDR2 reads SNTAGT. This CDR3 region has 13 residues. The CDR3 here is CASSLEGGNEQFF. The CDR3 DNA follows: TGTGCCAGCAGTCTAGAAGGGGGCAATGAGCAGTTCTTC.

The chain combines TRBV10-1 with TRBJ1-1; 9 nucleotides line up with TRBD1. Germline V CDR1 and CDR2: WNHNN, SYGVQD (reference sequence). The CDR3 has 13 residues. Trimming at V came to 6 bases and at J to 4 bases, leaving 3 bases not matched to a gene. The CDR3 DNA sequence: TGCGCCAGCAGAGACAGGGGGTGCACTGAAGCTTTCTTT. The encoded protein is CASRDRGCTEAFF.

The chain couples TRBV27 to TRBJ2-3, with D tentatively TRBD1 (6 bases). CDR1 and CDR2 from the germline V gene are MNHEY and SMNVEV (reference sequence). Trimming took 6 bases from V and 5 from J, leaving 12 bases between them. This CDR3 is 13 amino acids long. Written as DNA, the CDR3 is TGTGCCAGCAGGGCTAGAGGGGGAGATACGCAGTATTTT. It encodes CASRARGGDTQYF.

V and J are TRBV12-5 and TRBJ1-3; no reliable D call. This CDR3 spans 12 amino acids. V shed 3 bases and J shed 11 bases, with 11 bases lying between them. CDR1 and CDR2 from the germline V gene are LGHNT and FRNRAP. Written as DNA, the CDR3 is TGTGCTAGTGGTTTAAGCGCCCGGCCCATATATTTT. Translation gives CASGLSARPIYF.

Of note for this clone: The junction differs from germline at one of its ends, possibly a read error. CDR3 sequence (DNA): TGTGCTAGCAGCCACTCCTTGTGGGGAGGCACCGGGGAGCTGTTTTTT. Its protein is CASSHSLWGGTGELFF. The V and J genes are TRBV7-7 and TRBJ2-2, with D possibly TRBD2 on 6 matching bases. CDR3 length: 16 residues. Germline CDR1 SSHAT, CDR2 FNYEAQ (reference sequence).

The rearrangement links TRBV27 to TRBJ2-7, with a possible D match to TRBD2 (5 bases). There are 13 residues in the CDR3. Germline loops: CDR1 MNHEY, CDR2 SMNVEV (reference sequence). Trimming shortened V by 5 bases and J by 2 bases, and 10 bases separated the two germline ends. CDR3 loop: CASSGRGAYEQYF. The CDR3 coding sequence is TGTGCCAGCAGTGGCCGGGGAGCCTACGAGCAGTACTTC.

The chain carries TRBV18 and TRBJ1-2; no clear D. Germline CDR1 reads KGHSH; CDR2 reads LQKENI. Between the trimmed V and J ends, which lost 3 bases and 2 bases, there was a span of 10 bases. This CDR3 comprises 14 residues. CDR3 amino acids: CASSPSGGNYGYTF. Written as DNA, the CDR3 is TGTGCCAGCTCACCCTCGGGAGGGAACTATGGCTACACCTTC.

This clone showed up just a few times. The chain combines TRBV6-4 with TRBJ1-1, with D unresolved. This CDR3 comprises 11 residues. Germline V gene lookup returns CDR1 MRHNA and CDR2 SNTAGT. The V end was cut by 3 bases, the J end by 11 bases, with 10 bases between. CDR3 bases: TGTGCCAGCAGTGATCGGGGAAGGGCTTTCTTT. The encoded protein is CASSDRGRAFF.

This chain connects TRBV5-1 to TRBJ1-2; 7 bases are shared with TRBD1. The CDR3 contains 13 residues. CDR1 is SGHRS, CDR2 YFSETQ, per germline. The V and J ends lost 4 bases and 10 bases, in that order; junction bases with no gene match: 10. The CDR3, as DNA: TGCGCCAGCAGCCCCAGGGGGGATTCGGACTACACCTTC. Translated: CASSPRGDSDYTF.

V is TRBV10-3 and J is TRBJ1-5, with D perhaps matching TRBD1 (5 bases). Germline V lookup: CDR1 ENHRY, CDR2 SYGVKD. The CDR3 length is 13 residues. Between the trimmed V and J ends, which lost 6 bases and 7 bases, there was a span of 13 bases. DNA of the CDR3: TGTGCCATCAGGCAGGGTTTCGGCCAGCCCCAGCATTTT. It encodes CAIRQGFGQPQHF.

J is TRBJ1-5 and V is TRBV7-9; 7 bases match TRBD1. Germline V lookup: CDR1 SEHNR, CDR2 FQNEAQ (reference sequence). J was trimmed by 3 bases and V by 5 bases; bases with no gene match: 4. The CDR3 loop spans 14 amino acids. The chain's CDR3 is CASSKTGPNQPQHF. CDR3 sequence (DNA): TGTGCCAGCAGCAAGACAGGGCCCAATCAGCCCCAGCATTTT. Supplemented by reference TRBV7-9 and TRBJ1-5, the full variable domain reads DTGVSQNPRHKITKRGQNVTFRCDPISEHNRLYWYRQTLGQGPEFLTYFQNEAQLEKSRLLSDRFSAERPKGSFSTLEIQRTEQGDSAMYLCASSKTGPNQPQHFGDGTRLSIL.

A note on this clone: Other DNA sequences in this sample translate to the same CDR3. The V gene is TRBV2, the J gene TRBJ2-2, with 8 bases that match TRBD2. The germline V gene has CDR1 SNHLY and CDR2 FYNNEI. This CDR3 has 16 amino acids. The V and J ends lost 6 bases and 1 base, in that order; junction bases with no gene match: 7. CDR3 sequence: CASSELTSGNTGELFF. The CDR3 DNA sequence: TGTGCCAGCAGCGAACTTACTAGCGGGAACACCGGGGAGCTGTTTTTT.

V and J are TRBV7-9 and TRBJ2-7; D may be TRBD1 (5 bases). In germline, CDR1 is SEHNR, CDR2 FQNEAQ (reference sequence). The CDR3 loop spans 12 amino acids. The V gene lost 4 bases and the J gene lost 6 bases, with 10 bases spanning the gap. Here the CDR3 DNA reads TGTGCCAGCAGCTCGACAGCAATCGAGCAGTACTTC. Translation gives CASSSTAIEQYF.

This clone was counted a single time. The rearrangement joins TRBV6-5 to TRBJ2-7, with 11 bases aligning to TRBD2. Germline CDR1 and CDR2: MNHEY and SVGAGI. This CDR3 is built from 13 residues. The J segment lost 2 bases and the V segment lost 10 bases, leaving 4 bases of the junction unmatched. CDR3: CATQTSGAYEQYF. Here the CDR3 DNA reads TGTGCCACCCAGACTAGCGGGGCCTACGAGCAGTACTTC.

This clone was found a few times. The chain links TRBV4-1 to TRBJ1-1; 9 positions agree with TRBD1. Germline V lookup: CDR1 MGHRA, CDR2 YSYEKL. V was pared by 4 bases and J by 11 bases, with 5 bases of the junction left unmatched. The CDR3 is made up of 12 amino acids. CDR3 region: CASSPLGTGAFF. As DNA, the CDR3 is TGCGCCAGCAGCCCCCTGGGGACAGGGGCTTTCTTT.

The V and J genes are TRBV30 and TRBJ1-5, with 8 positions matching TRBD1. The CDR3 runs 16 residues. V dropped 2 bases and J dropped 1; count of bases not matched to a gene: 7. The germline CDR1 and CDR2 sequences are GTSNPN and SVGIG (reference sequence). CDR3 sequence reads: CAWSTGQGWSNQPQHF. The CDR3 DNA sequence: TGTGCCTGGAGTACCGGACAGGGATGGAGCAATCAGCCCCAGCATTTT.